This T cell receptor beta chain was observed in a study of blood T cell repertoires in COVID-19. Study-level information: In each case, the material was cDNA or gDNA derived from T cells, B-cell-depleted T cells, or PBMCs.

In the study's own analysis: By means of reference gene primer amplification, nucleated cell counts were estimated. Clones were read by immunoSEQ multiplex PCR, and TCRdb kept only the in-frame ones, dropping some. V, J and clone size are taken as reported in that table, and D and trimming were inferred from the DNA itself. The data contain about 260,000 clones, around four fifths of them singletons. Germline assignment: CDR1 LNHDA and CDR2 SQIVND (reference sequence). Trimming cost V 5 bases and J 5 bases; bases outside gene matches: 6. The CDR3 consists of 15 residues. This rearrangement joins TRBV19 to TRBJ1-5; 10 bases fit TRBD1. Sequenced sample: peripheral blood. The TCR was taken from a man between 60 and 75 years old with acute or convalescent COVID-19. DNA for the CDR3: TGTGCCAGTAGTGGGGACAGGGGTGGGGATCAGCCCCAGCATTTT. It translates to CASSGDRGGDQPQHF.